The 17 T cell receptor beta chains listed next were all sequenced from one sample in a study of vaccination and CD4 T cells after COVID-19. The Oncomine TCR Beta short-read assay sequenced DNA from cultured CD4+ T cells. MiXCR, applied by TCRdb to the PCR reads, yields one record per CDR3 protein. The sample holds about 5,700 distinct CDR3 sequences, around 40% seen once. Documented treatment: roughly ten-day PBMC culture with coronavirus spike peptide pools or control peptides (ViraFEST assay). CD4+ T-cell collection from the unexposed donor predated the COVID-19 pandemic (2011-2018). These receptors lack a known antigen. Sample: CD4+ T cells from blood, cultured in vitro. The receptor set was obtained from a human donor in good health.

This chain uses TRBV6-5 with TRBJ2-1; 12 nucleotides agree with TRBD2. The CDR3 length is 16 residues. From germline, CDR1 is MNHEY and CDR2 SVGAGI. Germline trimming cut 3 bases from V and 6 bases from J; bases unmatched to any gene: 6. CDR3 DNA sequence: TGTGCCAGCAGTTATTCTCTAGCGGGGGGGGCCAATGAGCAGTTCTTC. Its protein product is CASSYSLAGGANEQFF.

The chain recombines TRBV7-8 with TRBJ2-5; TRBD1 is a possible D gene (6 bases). Trimming cost V 1 base and J 5 bases, with 17 bases left between them. The CDR3 loop spans 16 amino acids. In germline, CDR1 is SGHVS, CDR2 FQNEAQ. The CDR3 DNA is TGTGCCAGCAGCTTAGTGGGCGCAGGGGTTGGGGAGACCCAGTACTTC. Translating it yields CASSLVGAGVGETQYF.

V and J are TRBV5-8 and TRBJ2-7, with 9 bases fitting TRBD1. From germline, CDR1 is SGHTS and CDR2 YDEGEE. There are 15 residues in the CDR3. J was trimmed by 4 bases and V by 2 bases; bases with no gene match: 7. The DNA of the CDR3 is TGTGCCAGCAGCTTCCCCGGGACAGGGTCGTACGAGCAGTACTTC. It specifies CASSFPGTGSYEQYF.

In its sample, this clonotype is medium-sized. The chain joins TRBV6-1 to TRBJ1-5; tentatively, D is TRBD1 (5 bases). Trimming cost V 6 bases and J 7 bases, with 19 bases left between them. The germline V gene encodes CDR1 MNHNS and CDR2 SASEGT. The CDR3 totals 15 residues. In DNA, the CDR3 is TGTGCCAGCAGCCTAAGGGTCGGGGCATGGCAGCCCCAGCATTTT. Encoded protein: CASSLRVGAWQPQHF.

V usage is TRBV7-8 and J usage is TRBJ1-3; no clear D. Looked up from germline, CDR1 is SGHVS and CDR2 is FQNEAQ. Trimming left V 1 base short and J 0 bases short, with 13 bases between. The CDR3 runs to 17 residues. Here the CDR3 DNA reads TGTGCCAGCAGCTTAGGAGGTGGTACCACCTCTGGAAACACCATATATTTT. Its translation: CASSLGGGTTSGNTIYF. The complete variable domain, with remaining parts taken from reference TRBV7-8 and TRBJ1-3, reads GAGVSQSPRYKVAKRGQDVALRCDPISGHVSLFWYQQALGQGPEFLTYFQNEAQLDKSGLPSDRFFAERPEGSVSTLKIQRTQQEDSAVYLCASSLGGGTTSGNTIYFGEGSWLTVV.

This clonotype was detected only a few times. This sequence joins TRBV7-8 and TRBJ2-5; the match to TRBD2 covers 8 bases. Germline lookup yields CDR1 SGHVS and CDR2 FQNEAQ. The ends lost 2 bases at V and 5 bases at J; junction bases unmatched: 7. The CDR3 extends over 15 amino acids. CDR3 sequence reads: CASSLSNGGGETQYF. For the CDR3, the DNA is TGTGCCAGCAGCTTAAGTAACGGCGGGGGGGAGACCCAGTACTTC.

This clonotype was counted a single time. The V call is TRBV2, the J call TRBJ2-3, with 10 nucleotides matching TRBD2. Germline V gene data show CDR1 as SNHLY and CDR2 as FYNNEI. This CDR3 spans 16 amino acids. V lost 8 bases and J lost 1; bases outside the gene matches: 9. CDR3 nucleotide sequence: TGTGCCAGCGGGAGACTAGCGGGCGGAGGCACAGATACGCAGTATTTT. Translation gives CASGRLAGGGTDTQYF.

The rearrangement uses TRBV9 and TRBJ2-3; 10 nucleotides agree with TRBD2. The CDR3 runs to 16 residues. Germline V CDR1 and CDR2: SGDLS, YYNGEE. J gave up 3 bases and V 1 base, and 5 bases lay outside the gene matches. In DNA form, the CDR3 reads TGTGCCAGCAGCGTAAGCGGGGGGGCCGAGACAGATACGCAGTATTTT. Residues: CASSVSGGAETDTQYF.

The chain is built from TRBV11-2 and TRBJ2-7, with a tentative D call TRBD1 (6 bases). V lost 7 bases and J lost 5, with 18 bases in between. The CDR3 sequence is 14 residues long. Germline CDR1 SGHAT, CDR2 FQNNGV. CDR3 loop: CASTSIGQLDEQYF. CDR3 DNA: TGTGCCAGCACATCGATAGGACAGTTGGACGAGCAGTACTTC.

Concerning this clonotype: A read error is likely here: a far larger clone is one base away. This rearrangement joins TRBV11-2 to TRBJ2-5, with unresolved D. This CDR3 is built from 13 residues. Looked up from germline, CDR1 is SGHAT and CDR2 is FQNNGV. Here the CDR3 reads CASNLTRRETQYF. CDR3 coding DNA: TGCGCCAGCAACTTGACCAGACGGGAGACCCAGTACTTC.

The rearrangement uses TRBV12-3 or TRBV12-4 and TRBJ2-5; D remains ambiguous. V lost 3 bases to trimming and J lost 3 bases, with 8 bases between them. The CDR3 runs to 13 residues. The DNA for the CDR3 is TGTGCCAGCAGTTTCAATCGGGAAGAGACCCAGTACTTC. Its protein is CASSFNREETQYF.

Only a few counts were recorded for this clonotype. The rearrangement links TRBV5-8 to TRBJ1-2; D not resolved. Germline CDR1 and CDR2: SGHTS and YDEGEE. There are 14 residues in the CDR3. V was cut by 3 bases and J by 9 bases, with 18 bases left in between. The CDR3 protein is CASSSPAAPGSYTF. The CDR3 DNA is TGTGCCAGCAGCTCCCCCGCCGCACCGGGGAGCTACACCTTC.

This clonotype has more than one count but fewer than ten. This sequence joins TRBV20-1 and TRBJ2-3; D perhaps matches TRBD2 (5 bases). Germline CDR1 is DFQATT and CDR2 is SNEGSKA (reference sequence). The CDR3 is 14 amino acids. Trimming stripped 3 bases from V and 1 base from J, with 11 bases between. CDR3 nucleotides: TGCAGTGCTAGCAGAGGGCTTGGCACAGATACGCAGTATTTT. Amino acids: CSASRGLGTDTQYF.

The V call is TRBV11-3, the J call TRBJ2-1, with 10 bases lining up with TRBD2. Germline lookup yields CDR1 SGHNT and CDR2 YENEEA. The V gene end was trimmed by 5 bases and the J gene end by 10 bases; junction bases not matched to a gene: 8. The CDR3 loop spans 14 amino acids. The CDR3 is CASSQLAGLGEQFF. The CDR3 region has the DNA TGTGCCAGCAGCCAACTAGCGGGGCTGGGAGAGCAGTTCTTC.

V gene TRBV7-3 combines with J gene TRBJ2-3; D gene unclear. From germline, CDR1 is SGHTA and CDR2 FQGTGA. The CDR3 covers 13 residues. Trimming removed 2 bases at V and 4 bases at J, with 7 bases between. This CDR3 is CASSLSKADTQYF. In nucleotides, the CDR3 is TGTGCCAGCAGCTTATCGAAGGCAGATACGCAGTATTTT.

A few counts support this clonotype. The J gene is TRBJ1-2, the V gene TRBV30; D perhaps matches TRBD1 (6 bases). Trimming stripped 7 bases from V and 8 bases from J, with 17 bases between. Germline-derived CDR1 and CDR2 are GTSNPN and SVGIG (reference sequence). This CDR3 has 12 amino acids. The CDR3 here is CASPGRGKGYTF. The CDR3 nucleotides are TGTGCCTCCCCGGGTAGGGGGAAGGGCTACACCTTC.

The V call is TRBV28, the J call TRBJ1-1, with 12 positions matching TRBD1. V shed 5 bases, J shed 7 bases, and the junction held 8 bases outside the gene matches. This CDR3 region has 15 residues. Germline loops: CDR1 MDHEN, CDR2 SYDVKM. CDR3: CASSVKGQGAGEAFF. The CDR3 DNA follows: TGTGCCAGCAGTGTAAAGGGACAGGGGGCTGGTGAAGCTTTCTTT. The full variable domain, completed using reference TRBV28 and TRBJ1-1, is DVKVTQSSRYLVKRTGEKVFLECVQDMDHENMFWYRQDPGLGLRLIYFSYDVKMKEKGDIPEGYSVSREKKERFSLILESASTNQTSMYLCASSVKGQGAGEAFFGQGTRLTVV.